This is a list of T cell receptor beta chains from one sample in a study of response to subunit inactivated influenza vaccine. TCRdb called the RT-PCR reads again in MiXCR, with one record for every CDR3 protein. In the table there are more than 400,000 distinct CDR3 sequences, about 7.2% of which are singletons. This specimen consisted of PBMCs from blood, obtained less than 30 months after vaccination. Receptors originate from a man between 50 and 75 years old who received an inactivated influenza vaccine. Each CDR3 is given with its conserved first and last residue. The D gene is left open where the match is weak. Part of the rows lack a size; the others show once, few, many or a class for expanded clones.

j_gene: TRBJ1-2
len: 15
d_gene: TRBD1
abundance: few
v_gene: TRBV4-3
CDR3aa: CASSQVGTGGYGYTF
CDR3nt: TGCGCCAGCAGCCAAGTTGGTACAGGGGGTTATGGCTACACCTTC

j_gene: TRBJ2-4
len: 19
d_gene: -
abundance: few
v_gene: TRBV24-1
CDR3aa: CATSDAKVGGGQAKNIQYF
CDR3nt: TGTGCCACCAGTGATGCGAAGGTGGGGGGTGGACAAGCCAAAAACATTCAGTACTTC

j_gene: TRBJ1-4
len: 14
d_gene: -
abundance: -
v_gene: TRBV14
CDR3aa: CASQPSGSNEKLFF
CDR3nt: TGTGCCAGCCAACCGTCCGGCTCTAATGAAAAACTGTTTTTT

j_gene: TRBJ2-1
len: 14
d_gene: TRBD2
abundance: -
v_gene: TRBV6-2/TRBV6-3
CDR3aa: CASTRRGEYNEQFF
CDR3nt: TGTGCCAGCACCCGGCGGGGGGAATACAATGAGCAGTTCTTC

j_gene: TRBJ1-2
len: 13
d_gene: -
abundance: many
v_gene: TRBV11-2
CDR3aa: CASSSGGIYGYTF
CDR3nt: TGTGCCAGCAGTTCAGGAGGGATCTATGGCTACACCTTC

j_gene: TRBJ2-2
len: 12
d_gene: -
abundance: few
v_gene: TRBV10-3
CDR3aa: CAISDPTGELFF
CDR3nt: TGTGCCATCAGTGACCCCACCGGGGAGCTGTTTTTT

j_gene: TRBJ2-2
len: 14
d_gene: -
abundance: few
v_gene: TRBV7-9
CDR3aa: CASPPGQNTGELFF
CDR3nt: TGTGCCAGCCCCCCCGGGCAAAACACCGGGGAGCTGTTTTTT

j_gene: TRBJ2-1
len: 16
d_gene: TRBD2
abundance: few
v_gene: TRBV5-1
CDR3aa: CASSRDGGRVYNEQFF
CDR3nt: TGCGCCAGCAGTAGGGACGGCGGGAGAGTATACAATGAGCAGTTCTTC

j_gene: TRBJ1-5
len: 15
d_gene: -
abundance: -
v_gene: TRBV7-2
CDR3aa: CASSPSGVRNQPQHF
CDR3nt: TGTGCCAGCAGCCCTTCGGGGGTTCGTAATCAGCCCCAGCATTTT

j_gene: TRBJ1-2
len: 13
d_gene: -
abundance: few
v_gene: TRBV7-9
CDR3aa: CASSPASNYGYTF
CDR3nt: TGTGCCAGCAGCCCCGCTTCTAACTATGGCTACACCTTC

j_gene: TRBJ1-5
len: 15
d_gene: TRBD1
abundance: few
v_gene: TRBV4-1
CDR3aa: CASSQEGTDYQPQHF
CDR3nt: TGCGCCAGCAGCCAGGAAGGGACAGACTATCAGCCCCAGCATTTT

j_gene: TRBJ1-1
len: 17
d_gene: -
abundance: many
v_gene: TRBV7-9
CDR3aa: CASRGRGLGEMNTEAFF
CDR3nt: TGTGCCAGCAGAGGGAGGGGCCTCGGTGAGATGAACACTGAAGCTTTCTTT

j_gene: TRBJ2-2
len: 13
d_gene: -
abundance: -
v_gene: TRBV19
CDR3aa: CASTTQGPGELFF
CDR3nt: TGTGCCAGTACCACACAGGGTCCCGGGGAGCTGTTTTTT

j_gene: TRBJ2-1
len: 16
d_gene: TRBD1
abundance: -
v_gene: TRBV5-1
CDR3aa: CASSLGGQGDYNEQFF
CDR3nt: TGCGCCAGCAGCTTGGGGGGACAGGGGGACTACAATGAGCAGTTCTTC

j_gene: TRBJ1-6
len: 15
d_gene: TRBD1
abundance: few
v_gene: TRBV11-2
CDR3aa: CASSPDNRGVAPLHF
CDR3nt: TGTGCCAGCAGCCCAGACAACAGGGGCGTGGCCCCCCTCCACTTT

j_gene: TRBJ2-3
len: 16
d_gene: TRBD2
abundance: -
v_gene: TRBV6-5
CDR3aa: CASSFDGRVLTDTQYF
CDR3nt: TGTGCCAGCAGTTTTGACGGGAGGGTGCTCACAGATACGCAGTATTTT

j_gene: TRBJ1-1
len: 13
d_gene: -
abundance: few
v_gene: TRBV29-1
CDR3aa: CSTGRGSGTEAFF
CDR3nt: TGCAGCACGGGGAGGGGTAGCGGCACTGAAGCTTTCTTT

j_gene: TRBJ2-5
len: 14
d_gene: -
abundance: -
v_gene: TRBV24-1
CDR3aa: CATSDPRRTETQYF
CDR3nt: TGTGCCACCAGTGATCCTCGGAGGACTGAGACCCAGTACTTC

j_gene: TRBJ1-2
len: 13
d_gene: -
abundance: few
v_gene: TRBV20-1
CDR3aa: CSARDVAVYGYTF
CDR3nt: TGCAGTGCTAGAGATGTAGCAGTCTATGGCTACACCTTC

j_gene: TRBJ2-2
len: 14
d_gene: TRBD1
abundance: many
v_gene: TRBV29-1
CDR3aa: CSAKGQWNTGELFF
CDR3nt: TGCAGCGCTAAGGGACAGTGGAACACCGGGGAGCTGTTTTTT

j_gene: TRBJ2-1
len: 17
d_gene: TRBD2
abundance: -
v_gene: TRBV20-1
CDR3aa: CSATSARLASGRGEQFF
CDR3nt: TGCAGTGCTACAAGCGCCCGACTAGCGTCAGGCCGGGGTGAGCAGTTCTTC

j_gene: TRBJ1-1
len: 15
d_gene: -
abundance: -
v_gene: TRBV6-5
CDR3aa: CASSSRGEGNTEAFF
CDR3nt: TGTGCCAGCAGTTCCCGGGGAGAGGGGAACACTGAAGCTTTCTTT

j_gene: TRBJ2-5
len: 13
d_gene: -
abundance: few
v_gene: TRBV12-3/TRBV12-4
CDR3aa: CASSRSGSETQYF
CDR3nt: TGTGCCAGCAGCAGGAGCGGATCCGAGACCCAGTACTTC

j_gene: TRBJ1-4
len: 17
d_gene: -
abundance: -
v_gene: TRBV4-1
CDR3aa: CASSQAGMRVTNEKLFF
CDR3nt: TGCGCCAGCAGCCAAGCTGGGATGAGGGTAACTAATGAAAAACTGTTTTTT

j_gene: TRBJ2-1
len: 17
d_gene: TRBD2
abundance: -
v_gene: TRBV19
CDR3aa: CASSGTWREGFFNEQFF
CDR3nt: TGTGCCAGTAGTGGAACATGGCGGGAGGGATTCTTTAATGAGCAGTTCTTC

j_gene: TRBJ2-5
len: 17
d_gene: -
abundance: -
v_gene: TRBV21-1
CDR3aa: CASSKGPVRCEGETQYF
CDR3nt: TGTGCCAGCAGCAAAGGCCCGGTCAGGTGTGAGGGCGAGACCCAGTACTTC

j_gene: TRBJ2-1
len: 15
d_gene: TRBD2
abundance: many
v_gene: TRBV5-1
CDR3aa: CASSLSRGGLNEQFF
CDR3nt: TGCGCCAGCAGCTTGTCCCGGGGGGGCCTGAATGAGCAGTTCTTC

j_gene: TRBJ1-1
len: 13
d_gene: -
abundance: -
v_gene: TRBV3-1
CDR3aa: CASSQGGGSQSYF
CDR3nt: TGTGCCAGCAGCCAAGGAGGGGGGTCACAATCGTACTTT

j_gene: TRBJ2-3
len: 15
d_gene: -
abundance: -
v_gene: TRBV4-2
CDR3aa: CASSPGVPGADTQYF
CDR3nt: TGTGCCAGCAGCCCTGGGGTGCCTGGGGCAGATACGCAGTATTTT

j_gene: TRBJ1-5
len: 13
d_gene: -
abundance: -
v_gene: TRBV19
CDR3aa: CASSRQAGQPQHF
CDR3nt: TGTGCCAGTAGTAGGCAAGCGGGTCAGCCCCAGCATTTT

j_gene: TRBJ2-1
len: 13
d_gene: -
abundance: -
v_gene: TRBV25-1
CDR3aa: CASSGGARNEQFF
CDR3nt: TGTGCCAGCAGTGGGGGGGCGCGGAATGAGCAGTTCTTC

j_gene: TRBJ2-3
len: 15
d_gene: -
abundance: few
v_gene: TRBV6-5
CDR3aa: CASSYSRRGTDTQYF
CDR3nt: TGTGCCAGCAGTTACTCGAGACGCGGCACAGATACGCAGTATTTT

j_gene: TRBJ2-3
len: 13
d_gene: -
abundance: few
v_gene: TRBV3-1
CDR3aa: CASSTNYGDTQYF
CDR3nt: TGTGCCAGCAGCACAAACTACGGAGATACGCAGTATTTT

j_gene: TRBJ1-5
len: 14
d_gene: -
abundance: -
v_gene: TRBV2
CDR3aa: CASSVGQTNQPQHF
CDR3nt: TGTGCCAGCAGTGTAGGACAAACCAATCAGCCCCAGCATTTT

j_gene: TRBJ2-2
len: 17
d_gene: -
abundance: -
v_gene: TRBV4-2
CDR3aa: CASSQEGGASNTGELFF
CDR3nt: TGTGCCAGCAGCCAAGAAGGAGGAGCCTCGAACACCGGGGAGCTGTTTTTT

j_gene: TRBJ2-4
len: 11
d_gene: -
abundance: many
v_gene: TRBV11-2
CDR3aa: CASSFGDIQYF
CDR3nt: TGTGCCAGCAGCTTCGGGGACATTCAGTACTTC

j_gene: TRBJ2-1
len: 13
d_gene: -
abundance: many
v_gene: TRBV3-1
CDR3aa: CASSEKGYNEQFF
CDR3nt: TGTGCCAGCAGCGAAAAGGGGTACAATGAGCAGTTCTTC

j_gene: TRBJ2-7
len: 15
d_gene: -
abundance: many
v_gene: TRBV11-2
CDR3aa: CASSLDMGPSYEQYF
CDR3nt: TGTGCCAGCAGCTTAGATATGGGCCCCTCCTACGAGCAGTACTTC

j_gene: TRBJ2-1
len: 13
d_gene: -
abundance: few
v_gene: TRBV12-3/TRBV12-4
CDR3aa: CASSSDSSDEQFF
CDR3nt: TGTGCCAGCAGTTCGGACAGTTCGGATGAGCAGTTCTTC

j_gene: TRBJ2-2
len: 15
d_gene: -
abundance: -
v_gene: TRBV5-1
CDR3aa: CASSLGSSNTGELFF
CDR3nt: TGCGCCAGCAGCTTGGGGTCATCAAACACCGGGGAGCTGTTTTTT

j_gene: TRBJ2-7
len: 15
d_gene: -
abundance: -
v_gene: TRBV15
CDR3aa: CATSRDPISSYEQYF
CDR3nt: TGTGCCACCAGCAGAGATCCAATAAGCTCCTACGAGCAGTACTTC